These T cell receptor beta chains were read from a single sample in a study of human T cells and chemical hapten exposure. TCRdb redid the calling of the RACE reads with MiXCR, one entry per CDR3 protein. The sample shows 150,000 to 200,000 distinct CDR3 sequences, approximately 24% of them seen only once. Source: whole blood, taken in connection with sensitization to the hapten diphenylcyclopropenone (DPC). These receptors were collected from a woman between 40 and 50 years old with alopecia areata. Some clones in this sample may be carry-over from other donors' samples. Both conserved end residues are part of each CDR3. Each record gives: clone size, J gene, D gene, V gene, CDR3 protein, CDR3 DNA. D genes are given only for firm matches. Only part of the rows carry a size: once, few, many, or a class if the clone is expanded.

-,TRBJ1-1,-,TRBV9,CASSVGRTADEGSTEAFF,TGTGCCAGCAGCGTAGGGCGGACGGCGGATGAGGGATCCACTGAAGCTTTCTTT
-,TRBJ2-7,TRBD2,TRBV3-1,CASSRPRTGLAGGYEQYF,TGTGCCAGCAGCCGCCCCCGAACCGGGCTAGCGGGAGGTTACGAGCAGTACTTC
-,TRBJ2-1,-,TRBV29-1,CSVAGQEITNEQFF,TGCAGCGTGGCGGGACAAGAGATCACCAATGAGCAGTTCTTC
-,TRBJ2-7,TRBD1,TRBV28,CASTEGQADYEQYF,TGTGCCAGCACCGAGGGACAGGCTGACTACGAGCAGTACTTC
-,TRBJ2-1,TRBD2,TRBV29-1,CSVTSGRADEQFF,TGCAGCGTTACTAGCGGGAGGGCCGATGAGCAGTTCTTC
few,TRBJ1-6,TRBD1,TRBV6-2/TRBV6-3,CASSPGTGLWSPLHF,TGTGCCAGCAGTCCTGGGACAGGCCTTTGGTCACCCCTCCACTTT
-,TRBJ1-1,-,TRBV2,CASSPSRDIEAFF,TGTGCCAGCAGTCCCTCCCGGGACATTGAAGCTTTCTTT
once,TRBJ2-5,TRBD1,TRBV10-3,CAISDRGLEETQYF,TGTGCCATCAGTGACAGGGGGCTAGAAGAGACCCAGTACTTC
-,TRBJ2-3,TRBD2,TRBV20-1,CSGTSGSESSTDTQYF,TGCAGTGGGACTAGCGGGAGTGAGTCTAGCACAGATACGCAGTATTTT
few,TRBJ1-5,-,TRBV7-2,CASSLEGGAGEPQHF,TGTGCCAGCAGCTTAGAGGGGGGCGCGGGCGAGCCCCAGCATTTT
many,TRBJ1-6,-,TRBV6-5,CASRGGRQTIYNSPLHF,TGTGCCAGCAGGGGGGGAAGACAGACAATATATAATTCACCCCTCCACTTT
many,TRBJ2-1,TRBD2,TRBV29-1,CSGGGLAGGNEQFF,TGCAGCGGGGGAGGACTAGCGGGAGGGAATGAGCAGTTCTTC
-,TRBJ2-3,-,TRBV7-9,CASSQTFTDTQYF,TGTGCCAGCAGCCAGACATTCACAGATACGCAGTATTTT
few,TRBJ1-5,-,TRBV16,CASSPDKLNQPQHF,TGTGCCAGCAGTCCGGACAAACTAAATCAGCCCCAGCATTTT
few,TRBJ1-2,-,TRBV12-3/TRBV12-4,CASSSAGRSYGYTF,TGTGCCAGCAGTTCAGCGGGACGGAGCTATGGCTACACCTTC
few,TRBJ2-4,-,TRBV10-2,CASSEHGGWGAKNIQYF,TGCGCCAGCAGTGAACATGGGGGCTGGGGCGCCAAAAACATTCAGTACTTC
-,TRBJ2-5,TRBD2,TRBV9,CASSRTSGSLGQETQYF,TGTGCCAGCAGTAGGACTAGCGGGAGTTTGGGTCAAGAGACCCAGTACTTC
few,TRBJ2-7,-,TRBV27,CASSPSVPGRAPYEQYF,TGTGCCAGCAGCCCTAGTGTCCCAGGGCGAGCCCCGTACGAGCAGTACTTC
-,TRBJ1-6,-,TRBV7-9,CASSPGTPWGPLHF,TGTGCCAGCAGCCCCGGGACACCATGGGGACCCCTCCACTTT
few,TRBJ2-1,TRBD2,TRBV2,CASREGLAGTNEQFF,TGTGCCAGCAGGGAGGGACTAGCGGGTACGAATGAGCAGTTCTTC
-,TRBJ2-1,-,TRBV29-1,CSVQQGSYNEQFF,TGCAGCGTCCAACAGGGTTCCTACAATGAGCAGTTCTTC
few,TRBJ2-5,-,TRBV29-1,CSVDATQETQYF,TGCAGCGTTGATGCCACCCAAGAGACCCAGTACTTC
-,TRBJ2-7,-,TRBV6-5,CASSSPGLERYEQYF,TGTGCCAGCAGTTCGCCGGGACTCGAGCGCTACGAGCAGTACTTC
-,TRBJ1-1,-,TRBV12-3/TRBV12-4,CASRPGTQGTEAFF,TGTGCCAGCAGACCCGGGACCCAGGGCACTGAAGCTTTCTTT
few,TRBJ2-7,-,TRBV28,CASGAGFPTPYEQYF,TGTGCCAGCGGGGCAGGGTTCCCAACTCCCTACGAGCAGTACTTC
-,TRBJ2-3,-,TRBV28,CASSFRPPDTQYF,TGTGCCAGCAGTTTCCGACCCCCCGATACGCAGTATTTT
few,TRBJ2-7,TRBD2,TRBV29-1,CSVEEGLAGGPYEQYF,TGCAGCGTTGAGGAAGGACTAGCGGGAGGGCCCTACGAGCAGTACTTC
few,TRBJ1-1,-,TRBV12-3/TRBV12-4,CASSLKGGTEAFF,TGTGCCAGCAGCCTAAAGGGGGGGACTGAAGCTTTCTTT
-,TRBJ1-1,-,TRBV6-1,CASRPWGTEAFF,TGTGCCAGCCGCCCGTGGGGCACTGAAGCTTTCTTT
-,TRBJ2-7,-,TRBV7-2,CASSFGPAGEQYF,TGTGCCAGCAGCTTTGGACCCGCGGGGGAGCAGTACTTC
many,TRBJ2-3,TRBD2,TRBV4-1,CASSQVASTSGSTDTQYF,TGCGCCAGCAGCCAAGTTGCATCAACTAGCGGGAGCACAGATACGCAGTATTTT
-,TRBJ1-5,-,TRBV20-1,CSAQGQFNQPQHF,TGCAGTGCTCAGGGGCAGTTCAATCAGCCCCAGCATTTT
-,TRBJ2-5,-,TRBV7-9,CASSPDRWDQETQYF,TGTGCCAGCAGCCCAGACCGGTGGGACCAAGAGACCCAGTACTTC
few,TRBJ2-1,-,TRBV7-3,CASSFATGNNEQFF,TGTGCCAGCAGCTTTGCTACAGGGAACAATGAGCAGTTCTTC
-,TRBJ1-3,-,TRBV30,CASQKAGLGNTIYF,TGTGCCTCCCAGAAGGCAGGTCTTGGAAACACCATATATTTT
many,TRBJ2-1,-,TRBV5-1,CASSLAGRSEQFF,TGCGCCAGCAGCTTGGCCGGGCGGAGTGAGCAGTTCTTC
once,TRBJ2-2,-,TRBV7-3,CASSNVRDGELFF,TGTGCCAGCAGCAACGTCCGGGACGGGGAGCTGTTTTTT
-,TRBJ2-7,-,TRBV29-1,CSVESGYEQYF,TGCAGCGTTGAGTCTGGTTACGAGCAGTACTTC
many,TRBJ1-5,-,TRBV30,CAWSQGTNFNQPQHF,TGTGCCTGGAGCCAGGGAACCAATTTCAATCAGCCCCAGCATTTT
few,TRBJ1-5,-,TRBV24-1,CATSDPGQSQPQHF,TGTGCCACCAGTGACCCCGGACAGTCTCAGCCCCAGCATTTT
many,TRBJ2-7,-,TRBV6-5,CASSYSADEQYF,TGTGCCAGCAGTTACTCGGCGGACGAGCAGTACTTC